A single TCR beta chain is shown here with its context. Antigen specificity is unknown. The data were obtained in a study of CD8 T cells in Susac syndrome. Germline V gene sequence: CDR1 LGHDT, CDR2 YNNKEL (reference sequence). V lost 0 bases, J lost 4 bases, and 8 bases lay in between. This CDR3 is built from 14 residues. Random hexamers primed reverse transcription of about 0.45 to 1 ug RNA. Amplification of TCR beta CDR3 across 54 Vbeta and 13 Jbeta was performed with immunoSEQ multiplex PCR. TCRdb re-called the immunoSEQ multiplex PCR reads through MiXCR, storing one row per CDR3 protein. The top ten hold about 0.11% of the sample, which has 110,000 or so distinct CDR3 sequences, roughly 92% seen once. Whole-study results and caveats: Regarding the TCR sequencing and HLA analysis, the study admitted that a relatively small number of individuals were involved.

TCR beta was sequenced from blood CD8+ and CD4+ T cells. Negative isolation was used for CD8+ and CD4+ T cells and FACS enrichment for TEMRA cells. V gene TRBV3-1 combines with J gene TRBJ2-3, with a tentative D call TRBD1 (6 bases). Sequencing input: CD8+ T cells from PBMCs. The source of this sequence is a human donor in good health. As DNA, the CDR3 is TGTGCCAGCAGCCAAGAAGACAGGCCAGATACGCAGTATTTT. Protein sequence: CASSQEDRPDTQYF.